Presented here are 8 T cell receptor beta chains from one specimen sequenced in a study of shared clonotypes between healthy human individuals. Sequencing was performed with immunoSEQ multiplex PCR; in TCRdb, only in-frame clones are kept and a portion is missing. Of about 990,000 clones listed, approximately 80% are singletons. The sample taken for sequencing was memory CD4+ T cells from PBMCs. As for subset: CD45RA-negative fraction. These receptors were taken from a man younger than 35 in good health. Some clones in this sample may be carry-over from other donors' samples.

As for this clone: This sequence may be a read error, since a much larger clone differs from it by one base. The chain carries TRBV11-2 and TRBJ2-7; 7 bases line up with TRBD1. From germline, CDR1 is SGHAT and CDR2 FQNNGV. V lost 7 bases and J lost 4; bases outside the gene matches: 16. The CDR3 runs to 16 residues. The CDR3 DNA reads TGTGCCAGCACCGTCCGGCAGGGGGACGGGCCTTACGAGCAGTACTTC. Translation: CASTVRQGDGPYEQYF.

This chain joins TRBV4-3 and TRBJ2-7, with D hard to call. Germline V gene lookup returns CDR1 LGHNA and CDR2 YSLEER. The CDR3 has 14 amino acids. Trimming pared 0 bases from V and 5 bases from J, leaving 11 bases between. CDR3 sequence: CASSQERVDDEQYF. As DNA, the CDR3 is TGCGCCAGCAGCCAAGAACGGGTAGACGACGAGCAGTACTTC.

The chain links TRBV2 to TRBJ2-6; 10 nucleotides line up with TRBD2. The V and J ends lost 7 bases and 1 base, in that order; junction bases with no gene match: 13. The CDR3 is 19 amino acids. Germline loops: CDR1 SNHLY, CDR2 FYNNEI. The CDR3 DNA sequence: TGTGCCAGCATCCTTATTCGGACTAGCGGCTCATCTGGGGCCAACGTCCTGACTTTC. Translation gives CASILIRTSGSSGANVLTF.

The genes are TRBV19 and TRBJ2-1; the match to TRBD2 covers 8 bases. The CDR3 consists of 16 residues. In germline, CDR1 is LNHDA, CDR2 SQIVND (reference sequence). Trimming at V came to 5 bases and at J to 2 bases, leaving 8 bases not matched to a gene. This chain's CDR3 is CASSPKTSGTYNEQFF. The CDR3 DNA reads as TGTGCCAGTAGTCCAAAAACTAGCGGAACCTACAATGAGCAGTTCTTC.

Many counts were recorded for this clone. The rearrangement uses TRBV30 and TRBJ1-5; D remains ambiguous. Germline V gene data show CDR1 as GTSNPN and CDR2 as SVGIG (reference sequence). V was pared by 8 bases and J by 3 bases, with 23 bases between. The CDR3 has 16 amino acids. The CDR3 region is CAARPGHSSANQPQHF. DNA of the CDR3: TGTGCCGCCCGCCCGGGCCACTCCTCGGCCAATCAGCCCCAGCATTTT.

The chain uses TRBV7-2 and TRBJ2-6, with no clear D. The V end lost 5 bases, the J end lost 0 bases, and 17 bases lay between the germline ends. This CDR3 is built from 18 residues. Germline V lookup: CDR1 SGHTA, CDR2 FQGNSA. In nucleotides, the CDR3 is TGTGCCAGCAGCGAGGCGGTTGTCACCCTCTCTGGGGCCAACGTCCTGACTTTC. Its translation: CASSEAVVTLSGANVLTF. The full variable domain, completed using reference TRBV7-2 and TRBJ2-6, is GAGVSQSPSNKVTEKGKDVELRCDPISGHTALYWYRQSLGQGLEFLIYFQGNSAPDKSGLPSDRFSAERTGGSVSTLTIQRTQQEDSAVYLCASSEAVVTLSGANVLTFGAGSRLTVL.

The chain carries TRBV2 and TRBJ2-5; 9 positions agree with TRBD2. CDR3 size: 13 residues. Trimming cost V 7 bases and J 2 bases; bases outside gene matches: 2. CDR1 and CDR2 (germline): SNHLY, FYNNEI. CDR3 loop: CASKTSGQETQYF. The CDR3 nucleotides are TGTGCCAGCAAGACTAGCGGACAAGAGACCCAGTACTTC.

This clone was seen a handful of times. This rearrangement joins TRBV5-4 to TRBJ1-3; 7 positions agree with TRBD1. Germline V gene data show CDR1 as SGHNT and CDR2 as YYREEE (reference sequence). CDR3 size: 17 residues. J lost 0 bases, V lost 3 bases, and 9 bases had no gene match. CDR3 loop: CASSSSAGTASGNTIYF. CDR3 coding DNA: TGTGCCAGCAGCTCGAGCGCCGGGACAGCCTCTGGAAACACCATATATTTT.